This TCR beta chain is from a study of beta chain features in type 1 diabetes. Expressed TCRB transcripts were sequenced because the isolated RNA had all been reverse transcribed beforehand. Generated by immunoSEQ multiplex PCR, the TCRdb table keeps only in-frame clones and is missing some. Among about 150,000 clones listed, under 60% were seen once. Note on this clone: The same CDR3 arises from other DNA sequences in this sample as well.

Germline CDR1 GTSNPN, CDR2 SVGIG (reference sequence). The V end was cut by 0 bases, the J end by 4 bases, with 7 bases between. The CDR3 totals 13 residues. Over 95% purity was reached by all sorted populations. The sequencing input was Tregs from blood. This sequence was found in a man younger than 35 in good health. The chain recombines TRBV30 with TRBJ1-5; D is uncertain. CDR3 DNA: TGTGCCTGGAGTGTAAGTCGGAATCAGCCCCAGCATTTT. Amino acid sequence: CAWSVSRNQPQHF.